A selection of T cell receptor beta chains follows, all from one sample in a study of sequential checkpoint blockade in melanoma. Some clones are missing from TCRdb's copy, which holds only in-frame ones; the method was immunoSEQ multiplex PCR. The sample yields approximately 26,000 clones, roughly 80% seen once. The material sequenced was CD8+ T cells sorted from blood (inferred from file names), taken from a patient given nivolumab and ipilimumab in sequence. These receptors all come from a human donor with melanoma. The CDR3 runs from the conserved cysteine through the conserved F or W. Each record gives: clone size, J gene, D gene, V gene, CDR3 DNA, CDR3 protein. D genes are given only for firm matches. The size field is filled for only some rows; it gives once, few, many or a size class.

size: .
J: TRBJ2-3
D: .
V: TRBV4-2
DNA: TGTGCCAGCAGCCAACCCCCCCGGGTGACCGAGGAAGGTAATGCGCAGTATTTT
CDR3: CASSQPPRVTEEGNAQYF

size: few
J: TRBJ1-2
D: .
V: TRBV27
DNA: TGTGCCAGCAGTTTATCGAGGTCAGGGGCCTATGGCTACACCTTC
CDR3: CASSLSRSGAYGYTF

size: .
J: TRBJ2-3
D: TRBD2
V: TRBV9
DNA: TGTGCCAGCAGCGTAGCCCACCGTAGCGGGGGGGACACAGATACGCAGTATTTT
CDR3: CASSVAHRSGGDTDTQYF

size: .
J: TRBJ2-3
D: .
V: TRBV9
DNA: TGTGCCAGCAGCGTTGGTACATGGACAGATACGCAGTATTTT
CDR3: CASSVGTWTDTQYF

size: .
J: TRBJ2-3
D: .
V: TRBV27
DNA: TGTGCCAGCAGTGACGACAGCAGCACAGATACGCAGTATTTT
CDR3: CASSDDSSTDTQYF

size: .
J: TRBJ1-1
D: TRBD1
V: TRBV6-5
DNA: TGTGCCAGCAGTGCGGGACAGCTTACTGAAGCTTTCTTT
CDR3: CASSAGQLTEAFF

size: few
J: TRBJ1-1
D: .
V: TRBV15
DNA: TGTGCCACCAGCTCCGGGGGGGGCACTGAAGCTTTCTTT
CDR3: CATSSGGGTEAFF

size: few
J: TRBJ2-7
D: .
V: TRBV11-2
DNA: TGTGCCAGCAGCTTGGAGGGTACGGGCGAGCAGTACTTC
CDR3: CASSLEGTGEQYF

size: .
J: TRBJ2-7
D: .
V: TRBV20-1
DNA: TGCAGTGCTCGTGTAAACTACGAGCAGTACTTC
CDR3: CSARVNYEQYF

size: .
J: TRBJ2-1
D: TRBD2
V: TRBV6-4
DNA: TGTGCCAGCAGTTGGACTAGCGGGAGCAATGAGCAGTTCTTC
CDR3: CASSWTSGSNEQFF

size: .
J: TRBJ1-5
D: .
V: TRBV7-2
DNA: TGTGCCAGCAGCTTGTCGGGCAATCAGCCCCAGCATTTT
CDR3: CASSLSGNQPQHF

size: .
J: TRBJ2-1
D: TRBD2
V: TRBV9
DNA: TGTGCCAGCAGCCCCCCAGCGGGATTGGCGTCCTACAATGAGCAGTTCTTC
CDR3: CASSPPAGLASYNEQFF

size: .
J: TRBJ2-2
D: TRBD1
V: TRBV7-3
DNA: TGTGCCAGCAGCTTAAACCCCGTGGGACAGTCGAACACCGGGGAGCTGTTTTTT
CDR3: CASSLNPVGQSNTGELFF

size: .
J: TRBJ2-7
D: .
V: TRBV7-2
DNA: TGTGCCAGCAGCCTCGGACTCGGGGCCTACGAGCAGTACTTC
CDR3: CASSLGLGAYEQYF

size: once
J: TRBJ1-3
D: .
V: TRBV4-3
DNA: TGCGCCAGCAGCCCCTGGGAGGGGGAAGGTACCGGAAACACCATATATTTT
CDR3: CASSPWEGEGTGNTIYF

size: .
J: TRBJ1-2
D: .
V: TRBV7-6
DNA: TGTGCCAGCAGCCCCTATGCAGGGTATGGCTACACCTTC
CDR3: CASSPYAGYGYTF

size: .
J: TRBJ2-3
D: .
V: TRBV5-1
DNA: TGCGCCAGCAGCCTGGGGCAGGGGTCAGATACGCAGTATTTT
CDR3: CASSLGQGSDTQYF

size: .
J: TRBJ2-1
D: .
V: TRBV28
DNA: TGTGCCATAGAGGGCGGGATTTCCAATGAGCAGTTCTTC
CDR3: CAIEGGISNEQFF

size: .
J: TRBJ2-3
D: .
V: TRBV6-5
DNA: TGTGCCAGCAGTTACGGGGGCCCTGATACGCAGTATTTT
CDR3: CASSYGGPDTQYF

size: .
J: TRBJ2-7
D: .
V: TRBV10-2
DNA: TGCGCCAGCAGCGACAACAGGGTTGAAGCCTACGAGCAGTACTTC
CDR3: CASSDNRVEAYEQYF

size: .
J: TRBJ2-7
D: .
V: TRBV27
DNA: TGTGCCAGCAGTTTTAGGGGCCATAGCTCCTACGAGCAGTACTTC
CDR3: CASSFRGHSSYEQYF

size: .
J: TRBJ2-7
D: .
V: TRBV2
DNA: TGTGCCAGCAGTGAGCGGAACCGAGAGTACGAGCAGTACTTC
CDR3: CASSERNREYEQYF

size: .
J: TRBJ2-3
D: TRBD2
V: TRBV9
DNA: TGTGCCAGCAGCGTCCGGAGGACTAGCGACACAGATACGCAGTATTTT
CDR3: CASSVRRTSDTDTQYF

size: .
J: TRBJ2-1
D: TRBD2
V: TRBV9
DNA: TGTGCCAGCAGCGGAGGACTAGCGGGAACCCTTTGGGAGCAGTTCTTC
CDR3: CASSGGLAGTLWEQFF

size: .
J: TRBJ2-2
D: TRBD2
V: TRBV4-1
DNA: TGCGCCAGCAGCCAAGTCGAAGCGGGAGGCGCGAACACCGGGGAGCTGTTTTTT
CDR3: CASSQVEAGGANTGELFF

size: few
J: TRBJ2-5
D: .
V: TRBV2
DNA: TGTGCCAGCAGTGTAGTGGGGGGGCCATTTGAAGAGACCCAGTACTTC
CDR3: CASSVVGGPFEETQYF

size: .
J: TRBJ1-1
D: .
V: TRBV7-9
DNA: TGTGCCAGCAGCTTCATGAACACTGAAGCTTTCTTT
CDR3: CASSFMNTEAFF

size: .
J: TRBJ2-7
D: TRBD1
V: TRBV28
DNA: TGTGCCAGCAGTTCACAATCTCCGGGACAGTGGGTCTACGAGCAGTACTTC
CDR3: CASSSQSPGQWVYEQYF

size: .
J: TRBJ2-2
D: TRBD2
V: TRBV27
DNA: TGTGCCAGCAGTTTATCCAGCGGGACGCTAACCGGGGAGCTGTTTTTT
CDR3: CASSLSSGTLTGELFF

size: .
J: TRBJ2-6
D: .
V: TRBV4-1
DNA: TGCGCCAGCAGCCAGGTACAGCTTTCTGGGGCCAACGTCCTGACTTTC
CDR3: CASSQVQLSGANVLTF

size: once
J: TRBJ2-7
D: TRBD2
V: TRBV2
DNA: TGTGCCAGCAGTGATAGGACTAGTTCCTACGAGCAGTACTTC
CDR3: CASSDRTSSYEQYF

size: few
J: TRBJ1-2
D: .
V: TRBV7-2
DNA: TGTGCCAGCAGGGAGGGGCTATACGAGCGTGGCTACACCTTC
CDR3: CASREGLYERGYTF

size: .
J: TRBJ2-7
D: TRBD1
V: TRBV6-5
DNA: TGTGCCAGCAGTTACCGTAATGGACAGGGTCGGCACTTC
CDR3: CASSYRNGQGRHF

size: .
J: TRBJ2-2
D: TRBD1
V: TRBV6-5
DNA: TGTGCCAGCAGTTACTCGGACAGGTTCGCAACCGGGGAGCTGTTTTTT
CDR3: CASSYSDRFATGELFF

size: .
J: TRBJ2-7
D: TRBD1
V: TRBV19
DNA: TGTGCCAGTAGTTACAGGGGCGGCCACGAGCAGTACTTC
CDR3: CASSYRGGHEQYF

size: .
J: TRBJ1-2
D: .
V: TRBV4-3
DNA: TGCGCCAGCAGCCCGAGTCGCCTTAACTATGGCTACACCTTC
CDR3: CASSPSRLNYGYTF

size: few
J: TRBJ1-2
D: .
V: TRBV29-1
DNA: TGCAGCGTTGCTACAGGGCGTCCTGGCTACACCTTC
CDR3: CSVATGRPGYTF

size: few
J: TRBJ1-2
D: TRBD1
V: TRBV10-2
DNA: TGCGCCAGCAGAGGGACCGTCAAGGAGGACAGGGTAGGCTATGGCTACACCTTC
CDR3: CASRGTVKEDRVGYGYTF

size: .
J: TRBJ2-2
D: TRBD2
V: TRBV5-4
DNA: TGTGCCAGCAGCGCTCAAGCGGGGGGTGAGGAGCTGTTTTTT
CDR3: CASSAQAGGEELFF

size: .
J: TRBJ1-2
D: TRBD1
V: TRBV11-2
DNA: TGTGCCAGCAGCTCATCGGACAGGGCCCTCACCTTC
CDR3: CASSSSDRALTF